This T cell receptor beta chain was obtained from a study of neoadjuvant anti-PD-1 for oral cavity cancer. Turning to the study itself: Patients without progression got a fourth dose around day 43. Overall study results and limits: Post-nivolumab, blood T cell clonality was significantly elevated in non-responders.

This clone was seen a handful of times. No antigen is known for it. Produced via immunoSEQ multiplex PCR; TCRdb's table is partial and in-frame only. This sample has around 67,000 clones, with approximately 87% found just once. Time point defined: after neoadjuvant nivolumab, at surgical resection. Germline V gene lookup returns CDR1 MGHRA and CDR2 YSYEKL. The trim removed 5 bases at V and 9 bases at J, leaving 11 bases unmatched. CDR3 length: 16 residues. The V call is TRBV4-1, the J call TRBJ2-1; 12 bases fit TRBD2. This clonotype was sampled from a person aged 40 to 85 with oral cavity squamous cell carcinoma. This specimen consisted of PBMCs, obtained after nivolumab (anti-PD-1) treatment. The DNA for the CDR3 is TGCGCCAGCAGCATACCGCTAGCGGGGGGGCGAGGTGAGCAGTTCTTC. This translates into CASSIPLAGGRGEQFF.